This TCR beta chain is from a study of a mutant IDH1 vaccine in newly diagnosed glioma. The CDR3 sequence is 12 residues long. Trimming pared 4 bases from V and 11 bases from J, leaving 14 bases between. Germline V gives CDR1 MDHEN, CDR2 SYDVKM. Data came from immunoSEQ multiplex PCR; TCRdb stores just in-frame clones and leaves some out. The sample yields 100,000 to 150,000 clones, around 80% seen once. Regarding this clone: Its antigen is unidentified.

Indicated time point: week 11, during vaccination. Each vaccine dose was 300 ug of mutant IDH1 20-mer peptide, with topical imiquimod. V gene TRBV28 combines with J gene TRBJ1-1; unclear D gene. The sequencing used PBMCs, collected from a glioma patient whose treatment included an IDH1 peptide vaccine. The receptor comes from a middle-aged man with glioma. CDR3 DNA: TGTGCCAGCAGTTCTGGGGTCGTCTCGGCTTTCTTT. Translating it yields CASSSGVVSAFF.